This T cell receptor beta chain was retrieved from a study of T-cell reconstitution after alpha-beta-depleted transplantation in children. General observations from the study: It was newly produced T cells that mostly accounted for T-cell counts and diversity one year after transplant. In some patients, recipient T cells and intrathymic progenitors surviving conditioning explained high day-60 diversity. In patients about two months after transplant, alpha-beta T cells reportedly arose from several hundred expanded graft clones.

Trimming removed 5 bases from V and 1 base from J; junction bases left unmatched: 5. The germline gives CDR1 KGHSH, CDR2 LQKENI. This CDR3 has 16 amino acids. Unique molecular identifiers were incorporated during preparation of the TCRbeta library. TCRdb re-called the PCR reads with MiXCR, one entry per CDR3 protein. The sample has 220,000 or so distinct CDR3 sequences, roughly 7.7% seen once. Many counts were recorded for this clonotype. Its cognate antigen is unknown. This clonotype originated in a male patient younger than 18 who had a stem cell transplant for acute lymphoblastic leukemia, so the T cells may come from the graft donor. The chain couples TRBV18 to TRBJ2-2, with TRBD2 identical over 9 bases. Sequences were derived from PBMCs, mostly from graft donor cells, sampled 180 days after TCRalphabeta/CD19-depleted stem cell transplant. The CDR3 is CASSYLSGRNTGELFF. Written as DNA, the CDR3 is TGTGCCAGCTCATATCTTAGCGGGAGGAACACCGGGGAGCTGTTTTTT.